What follows are 21 T cell receptor beta chains derived from one specimen sequenced in a study of blood T cells in healthy people across ages. A second PCR, run for roughly 7 to 12 cycles, used a sample-barcoded 5' primer plus a J-beta primer mix. Using its own MiXCR run on the 5' RACE reads, TCRdb lists one record per CDR3 protein. The repertoire consists of 900,000 to 950,000 distinct CDR3 sequences, with roughly 28% occurring once and the leading ten covering 9.5% to 13%. These data are also associated with another study on T cells of mothers and their children.

The sequencing input was blood. The receptors were sampled from a woman in her thirties or forties in good health.

In the case of this clonotype: Given a much more abundant clone one base away, this may be a read error. The chain is built from TRBV10-3 and TRBJ2-2, with 8 bases aligning to TRBD1. The CDR3 runs to 15 residues. CDR1 and CDR2 (germline): ENHRY, SYGVKD. The CDR3 DNA reads TGTGTCATCAGTAGTCCGGGACAGGTAACCGGGGAGCTGTTTTTT. Translating gives CVISSPGQVTGELFF.

As concerns this clonotype: This may be a read error, as it is one base from a much larger clone. The V call is TRBV7-2, the J call TRBJ2-1; 9 bases are a match to TRBD1. The J call is in doubt because the DNA end fits TRBJ2-7 better. CDR3 length equals 15 residues. Looked up from germline, CDR1 is SGHTA and CDR2 is FQGNSA. CDR3 sequence reads: CASSLGQGHYNEQYF. The CDR3 DNA is TGTGCCAGCAGCCTCGGACAGGGGCACTACAATGAGCAGTACTTC.

This clonotype was recorded only once. As the CDR3 is not closed by the conserved phenylalanine or tryptophan, this likely results from a read error. This chain uses TRBV12-3 or TRBV12-4 with TRBJ2-2; D call uncertain. The CDR3 consists of 18 residues. Trimming removed 2 bases from V and 1 base from J, with 17 bases in between. CDR3 sequence (DNA): TGTGCCAGCAGTTTAATCGCCCGAATTGCAGTGAACACCGGGGAGCTGTTTGTT. Its translation is CASSLIARIAVNTGELFV.

In its sample, this clonotype was seen many times. The rearrangement uses TRBV4-1 and TRBJ2-1, with 7 bases lining up with TRBD2. The trim removed 4 bases at V and 7 bases at J, leaving 13 bases unmatched. The CDR3 is made up of 16 amino acids. In germline, CDR1 is MGHRA, CDR2 YSYEKL. Here the CDR3 reads CASSLRLAPGANEQFF. In DNA form, the CDR3 reads TGCGCCAGCAGCCTTAGACTAGCTCCTGGGGCAAATGAGCAGTTCTTC.

This clonotype has a handful of counts. This CDR3 reads CASSQEGGSPYEQYF. The CDR3 DNA reads TGTGCCAGCAGCCAGGAAGGGGGTAGTCCCTACGAGCAGTACTTC. V and J are TRBV7-3 and TRBJ2-7; D may be TRBD1 (6 bases). The length of the CDR3 is 15 residues. CDR1 and CDR2 from the germline V gene are SGHTA and FQGTGA. The V and J ends lost 5 bases and 2 bases respectively, with 16 bases between them.

This sequence joins TRBV4-1 and TRBJ1-5; 7 bases map to TRBD1. V lost 4 bases, J lost 2 bases, and 11 bases stayed unmatched. Germline V lookup: CDR1 MGHRA, CDR2 YSYEKL. This CDR3 spans 17 amino acids. For the CDR3, the DNA is TGCGCCAGCAGCCCCTTCGAGACAGGGAAGGGCAATCAGCCCCAGCATTTT. This encodes CASSPFETGKGNQPQHF.

In regard to this clonotype: The junction departs from germline at one end; a sequencing error may be responsible. V usage is TRBV5-6 and J usage is TRBJ1-5, with 7 positions matching TRBD1. This CDR3 has 15 amino acids. Germline assignment: CDR1 SGHDT and CDR2 YYEEEE. The CDR3 DNA reads as TGTGCCTGCAGCCGGGGACAGTATAGCAATCAGCCCCAGCATTTT. The encoded protein is CACSRGQYSNQPQHF.

The chain links TRBV28 to TRBJ1-5; no reliable D call. Looked up from germline, CDR1 is MDHEN and CDR2 is SYDVKM. The length of the CDR3 is 17 residues. V lost 7 bases to trimming and J lost 1 base, with 20 bases between them. DNA of the CDR3: TGTGCCAGCACCGTAAGGGCGGGCATACGGAGCAATCAGCCCCAGCATTTT. This translates into CASTVRAGIRSNQPQHF.

V gene TRBV25-1 combines with J gene TRBJ2-4; either TRBD1 or TRBD2 may supply D (5 bases each). The CDR3 is 11 amino acids. V was shortened by 8 bases and J by 7 bases, with 9 bases between the two germline ends. In germline, CDR1 is MGHDK, CDR2 SYGVNS. The CDR3 region is CASRWGNIQYF. In DNA form, the CDR3 reads TGTGCCAGCCGATGGGGGAACATTCAGTACTTC. Full variable domain (rest looked up from reference TRBV25-1 and TRBJ2-4): EADIYQTPRYLVIGTGKKITLECSQTMGHDKMYWYQQDPGMELHLIHYSYGVNSTEKGDLSSESTVSRIRTEHFPLTLESARPSHTSQYLCASRWGNIQYFGAGTRLSVL.

This clonotype was counted only a few times. The J gene is TRBJ2-7, the V gene TRBV3-1; 11 bases are a match to TRBD1. With V trimmed by 6 bases and J by 3 bases, 4 bases remained unmatched. The CDR3 contains 14 residues. CDR1 and CDR2 (germline): LGHDT, YNNKEL (reference sequence). CDR3 coding DNA: TGTGCCAGCAGTTGGACAGGGGGCTACTACGAGCAGTACTTC. Translating it yields CASSWTGGYYEQYF.

This clonotype was seen a few times. The rearrangement joins TRBV15 to TRBJ2-1; D possibly corresponds to TRBD2 (6 bases). There are 17 residues in the CDR3. V lost 3 bases, J lost 6 bases, and 21 bases lay in between. Germline lookup yields CDR1 LNHNV and CDR2 YYDKDF (reference sequence). CDR3 bases: TGTGCCACCAGCAGGGGCGTGGCGGGGACGGAGGGCAATGAGCAGTTCTTC. This gives the protein CATSRGVAGTEGNEQFF.

As regards this clonotype: A much larger clone lies a single base off, so this may be a read error. The chain links TRBV20-1 to TRBJ2-5; 8 bases are shared with TRBD2. Trimming removed 1 base from V and 11 bases from J; junction bases left unmatched: 9. The germline V gene has CDR1 DFQATT and CDR2 SNEGSKA (reference sequence). This CDR3 is 13 amino acids long. CDR3: CSARGTVGGEQYF. CDR3 nucleotides: TGCAGTGCTAGAGGGACAGTCGGGGGGGAGCAGTACTTC.

This clonotype was picked up many times. The chain has TRBV3-1 and TRBJ1-5, with 9 bases that match TRBD1. Germline V lookup: CDR1 LGHDT, CDR2 YNNKEL (reference sequence). The ends lost 4 bases at V and 2 bases at J; junction bases unmatched: 0. This CDR3 region has 14 residues. This CDR3 is CASSRTGGNQPQHF. As DNA, the CDR3 is TGTGCCAGCAGCCGGACAGGGGGCAATCAGCCCCAGCATTTT.

This clonotype was seen at least ten times. This chain connects TRBV7-2 to TRBJ2-1, with TRBD2 identical over 11 bases. CDR1 is SGHTA, CDR2 FQGNSA, per germline. Trimming took 1 base from V and 12 from J; bases not matched to a gene: 11. The CDR3 is 16 residues long. In DNA form, the CDR3 reads TGTGCCAGCAGCTTAGGTGCTAGCGGGGGGCTTCTTGGGCAGTTCTTC. Residues: CASSLGASGGLLGQFF.

Notes on this clonotype: A read error is possible here, since a much larger clone lies one base away. The genes are TRBV11-2 and TRBJ2-5; 15 positions match TRBD2. This CDR3 has 17 amino acids. Germline V gene sequence: CDR1 SGHAT, CDR2 FQNNGV. V dropped 1 base and J dropped 6; count of bases not matched to a gene: 6. The CDR3 sequence: CASSLGGTSGGIKTQYF. The DNA for the CDR3 is TGTGCCAGCAGCTTAGGAGGGACTAGCGGGGGGATTAAGACCCAGTACTTC.

V and J are TRBV19 and TRBJ1-4; 7 nucleotides align to TRBD1. The CDR3 totals 15 residues. The J segment lost 0 bases and the V segment lost 4 bases, leaving 2 bases of the junction unmatched. Germline assignment: CDR1 LNHDA and CDR2 SQIVND (reference sequence). CDR3 region: CASSTGTATNEKLFF. CDR3 DNA: TGTGCCAGTAGTACGGGGACAGCAACTAATGAAAAACTGTTTTTT.

This clonotype was observed many times. CDR3 in DNA: TGCGCCAGCCAACAGGGGACGGGGCAAGAGACCCAGTACTTC. It specifies CASQQGTGQETQYF. The chain couples TRBV5-1 to TRBJ2-5; 7 bases align to TRBD1. Germline CDR1 is SGHRS and CDR2 is YFSETQ. The CDR3 contains 14 residues. The junction had 8 bases not matched to a gene; V was cut back by 7 bases and J by 2 bases.

The gene calls are TRBV5-8 and TRBJ2-5; TRBD2 aligns across 8 bases. The V gene's germline CDR1 is SGHTS and CDR2 YDEGEE. V dropped 4 bases and J dropped 5; count of bases not matched to a gene: 10. This CDR3 has 15 residues. In DNA, the CDR3 is TGTGCCAGCAGCCCTGGACGGGGGGGTGGCGAGACCCAGTACTTC. It encodes CASSPGRGGGETQYF.

The chain joins TRBV11-2 to TRBJ1-4; D remains ambiguous. The germline gives CDR1 SGHAT, CDR2 FQNNGV. Deletions cut 1 base from V and 4 bases from J, with 4 bases between. The CDR3 runs 13 residues. The DNA of the CDR3 is TGTGCCAGCAGCTTAGTCATTAATGAAAAACTGTTTTTT. Its protein product is CASSLVINEKLFF.

The rearrangement uses TRBV7-9 and TRBJ1-2, with 7 bases fitting TRBD1. This CDR3 spans 15 amino acids. Germline CDR1 SEHNR, CDR2 FQNEAQ (reference sequence). Trimming cost V 2 bases and J 8 bases; bases outside gene matches: 11. The CDR3 spells CASSLLLEGTDGYTF. Written as DNA, the CDR3 is TGTGCCAGCAGCTTACTATTGGAGGGGACAGACGGCTACACCTTC.

DNA for the CDR3: TGTGCCAGCACCGGACAGGGGCAAGGACCCCTCCACTTT. Amino acid sequence: CASTGQGQGPLHF. The rearrangement joins TRBV2 to TRBJ1-6, with TRBD1 matching 9 bases. The CDR3 has 13 residues. The germline CDR1 and CDR2 sequences are SNHLY and FYNNEI. Trimming at V came to 7 bases and at J to 12 bases, leaving 7 bases not matched to a gene.